Below, 21 T cell receptor beta chains from the same sample are listed, as sequenced in a study of cytomegalovirus exposure and HLA in healthy donors. 60 Vbeta and 13 Jbeta primers were used in PCR. Clones were read by immunoSEQ multiplex PCR, and TCRdb kept only the in-frame ones, dropping some. The sample spans about 65,000 clones; the ten largest clones claim less than 20%. Sequencing was carried out using PBMCs. The source is a boy between 10 and 17 years old in good health and CMV-seronegative.

The chain has TRBV30 and TRBJ1-1; D is possibly TRBD1 (5 bases). This CDR3 spans 14 amino acids. V lost 1 base and J lost 1, with 10 bases in between. From germline, CDR1 is GTSNPN and CDR2 SVGIG (reference sequence). CDR3 sequence (DNA): TGTGCCTGGAGTGAAGGCGGGGGGAACACTGAAGCTTTCTTT. It specifies CAWSEGGGNTEAFF.

The rearrangement joins TRBV30 to TRBJ2-5; D call uncertain. The J call may be mistaken, given a closer DNA end match to TRBJ2-7. The germline V gene has CDR1 GTSNPN and CDR2 SVGIG (reference sequence). The CDR3 covers 12 residues. CDR3 in DNA: TGTGCCTGGAGTGAACAGTCCTACGAGCAGTACTTC. Protein sequence: CAWSEQSYEQYF.

This rearrangement joins TRBV28 to TRBJ2-1, with 11 bases lining up with TRBD2. V was pared by 7 bases and J by 6 bases, with 11 bases of the junction left unmatched. Germline CDR1 is MDHEN and CDR2 is SYDVKM. There are 16 residues in the CDR3. The CDR3 reads CASTPYMGLAANEQFF. The CDR3 DNA reads TGTGCCAGCACGCCTTATATGGGACTAGCGGCCAATGAGCAGTTCTTC. Together with reference TRBV28 and TRBJ2-1, the CDR3 gives the full variable domain: DVKVTQSSRYLVKRTGEKVFLECVQDMDHENMFWYRQDPGLGLRLIYFSYDVKMKEKGDIPEGYSVSREKKERFSLILESASTNQTSMYLCASTPYMGLAANEQFFGPGTRLTVL.

The chain carries TRBV10-3 and TRBJ2-3, with 11 positions matching TRBD2. The CDR3 has 15 amino acids. Germline trimming cut 10 bases from V and 2 bases from J; bases unmatched to any gene: 8. CDR1 ENHRY and CDR2 SYGVKD come from the germline V gene. The CDR3 sequence: CATGLAGLSTDTQYF. The DNA for the CDR3 is TGTGCCACCGGACTAGCGGGTCTATCCACAGATACGCAGTATTTT.

V gene TRBV7-2 combines with J gene TRBJ2-7; 10 positions match TRBD2. Germline V gene sequence: CDR1 SGHTA, CDR2 FQGNSA. The V segment lost 5 bases and the J segment 3 bases; nucleotides outside the gene matches: 7. CDR3 size: 15 residues. CDR3: CASSARASGSYEQYF. The DNA of the CDR3 is TGTGCCAGCAGCGCCCGAGCTAGCGGGAGCTACGAGCAGTACTTC.

The chain recombines TRBV5-1 with TRBJ1-1; TRBD1 matches 9 bases. Germline-derived CDR1 and CDR2 are SGHRS and YFSETQ. J gave up 9 bases and V 4 bases, and 4 bases lay outside the gene matches. The CDR3 has 12 amino acids. The chain's CDR3 is CASSTHRGQAFF. CDR3 in DNA: TGCGCCAGCAGCACACACAGGGGGCAAGCTTTCTTT.

The chain carries TRBV19 and TRBJ1-2, with 11 positions matching TRBD1. V lost 5 bases to trimming and J lost 5 bases; unmatched junction nucleotides: 10. Germline V gene sequence: CDR1 LNHDA, CDR2 SQIVND (reference sequence). There are 16 residues in the CDR3. CDR3 DNA: TGTGCCAGTAGTTCCCGGACAGGGGGCATCGGTTATGGCTACACCTTC. Its protein product is CASSSRTGGIGYGYTF.

The rearrangement joins TRBV7-2 to TRBJ1-5, with 7 nucleotides matching TRBD1. V lost 5 bases to trimming and J lost 5 bases; unmatched junction nucleotides: 6. Germline CDR1 is SGHTA and CDR2 is FQGNSA. The CDR3 covers 14 residues. The CDR3 spells CASSPRDRYQPQHF. The CDR3 DNA sequence: TGTGCCAGCAGCCCCCGGGACAGATATCAGCCCCAGCATTTT. Based on the CDR3 plus reference TRBV7-2 and TRBJ1-5, the full variable domain is GAGVSQSPSNKVTEKGKDVELRCDPISGHTALYWYRQSLGQGLEFLIYFQGNSAPDKSGLPSDRFSAERTGGSVSTLTIQRTQQEDSAVYLCASSPRDRYQPQHFGDGTRLSIL.

The V and J genes are TRBV27 and TRBJ1-1; maybe TRBD1 (5 bases). This CDR3 is 17 amino acids long. Between the trimmed V and J ends, which lost 3 bases and 0 bases, there was a span of 17 bases. The germline V gene encodes CDR1 MNHEY and CDR2 SMNVEV (reference sequence). The CDR3 DNA follows: TGTGCCAGCAGTTTTCAGGGAATTGGGCCGATGAACACTGAAGCTTTCTTT. This gives the protein CASSFQGIGPMNTEAFF.

J is TRBJ2-7 and V is TRBV27, with D maybe TRBD2 (6 bases). Deletions cut 4 bases from V and 2 bases from J, with 12 bases between. CDR1 MNHEY and CDR2 SMNVEV come from the germline V gene (reference sequence). The CDR3 is 14 amino acids. CDR3 nucleotide sequence: TGTGCCAGCAGTTCCTCGGGACTGACCTACGAGCAGTACTTC. Amino acids: CASSSSGLTYEQYF.

The chain has TRBV27 and TRBJ1-2, with D perhaps TRBD1 (5 bases). Germline CDR1 is MNHEY and CDR2 is SMNVEV (reference sequence). Between the trimmed V and J ends, which lost 6 bases and 4 bases, there was a span of 15 bases. The CDR3 covers 14 residues. CDR3: CASSKQDSRYGYTF. The CDR3 nucleotides read TGTGCCAGCAGCAAACAGGATTCACGCTATGGCTACACCTTC.

The chain has TRBV9 and TRBJ1-1; D unresolved. Trimming shortened V by 0 bases and J by 5 bases, and 8 bases separated the two germline ends. Germline V gene lookup returns CDR1 SGDLS and CDR2 YYNGEE. The CDR3 totals 13 residues. The CDR3 reads CASSVVPGTEAFF. CDR3 sequence (DNA): TGTGCCAGCAGCGTAGTCCCCGGGACTGAAGCTTTCTTT.

The J gene is TRBJ2-6, the V gene TRBV11-2; 8 bases match TRBD1. The CDR3 has 16 amino acids. Germline V gives CDR1 SGHAT, CDR2 FQNNGV. V shed 4 bases and J 2 bases; nucleotides not matched to a gene: 4. The CDR3 nucleotides read TGTGCCAGCAGCTCGACAGGGGACCCTGGGGCCAACGTCCTGACTTTC. It codes for CASSSTGDPGANVLTF.

This chain joins TRBV19 and TRBJ1-2; 8 bases match TRBD1. The length of the CDR3 is 16 residues. With V trimmed by 7 bases and J by 5 bases, 15 bases remained unmatched. Germline V lookup: CDR1 LNHDA, CDR2 SQIVND (reference sequence). In DNA, the CDR3 is TGTGCCAGTATAGGACAGGGAGGATTCCGGAGATATGGCTACACCTTC. The encoded protein is CASIGQGGFRRYGYTF.

The chain combines TRBV6-5 with TRBJ1-1, with a weak D call TRBD1 (6 bases). The germline V gene encodes CDR1 MNHEY and CDR2 SVGAGI. V was shortened by 4 bases and J by 0 bases, with 15 bases between the two germline ends. This CDR3 contains 16 residues. The CDR3 sequence: CASSSTGGHMNTEAFF. CDR3 DNA sequence: TGTGCCAGCAGTTCGACAGGCGGACACATGAACACTGAAGCTTTCTTT.

The chain employs TRBV4-3 and TRBJ1-5; 8 bases match TRBD1. Trimming at V came to 4 bases and at J to 7 bases, leaving 6 bases not matched to a gene. Germline CDR1 and CDR2: LGHNA and YSLEER. The CDR3 covers 14 residues. CDR3 amino acids: CASSLDRGEQPQHF. The DNA for the CDR3 is TGCGCCAGCAGCCTCGACAGGGGCGAGCAGCCCCAGCATTTT.

The genes are TRBV13 and TRBJ2-1; TRBD2 agrees at 9 bases. With V trimmed by 2 bases and J by 5 bases, 7 bases remained unmatched. CDR1 is PRHDT, CDR2 FYEKMQ, per germline (reference sequence). This CDR3 contains 16 residues. In DNA, the CDR3 is TGTGCCAGCAGCTTATACTTAGCGGGGGTTCACAATGAGCAGTTCTTC. This codes for CASSLYLAGVHNEQFF.

The chain uses TRBV5-1 and TRBJ1-3, with 7 nucleotides matching TRBD1. Trimming cost V 4 bases and J 0 bases; bases outside gene matches: 4. Germline V gene data show CDR1 as SGHRS and CDR2 as YFSETQ. This CDR3 has 15 amino acids. This CDR3 is CASSQGQTSGNTIYF. DNA for the CDR3: TGCGCCAGCAGCCAGGGACAGACCTCTGGAAACACCATATATTTT. The full variable domain, in which reference TRBV5-1 and TRBJ1-3 provide the parts outside the CDR3, is KAGVTQTPRYLIKTRGQQVTLSCSPISGHRSVSWYQQTPGQGLQFLFEYFSETQRNKGNFPGRFSGRQFSNSRSEMNVSTLELGDSALYLCASSQGQTSGNTIYFGEGSWLTVV.

CDR3 DNA: TGTGCCAGCAGCCAGGACAGGGGGCTCCAAGAGACCCAGTACTTC. It is translated as CASSQDRGLQETQYF. The V and J genes are TRBV6-5 and TRBJ2-5, with 11 bases fitting TRBD1. V lost 6 bases and J lost 1; bases outside the gene matches: 4. Looked up from germline, CDR1 is MNHEY and CDR2 is SVGAGI. There are 15 residues in the CDR3.

The V call is TRBV2, the J call TRBJ2-7; tentative D call: TRBD1 (6 bases). CDR1 and CDR2 from the germline V gene are SNHLY and FYNNEI. The CDR3 runs to 17 residues. With 0 bases removed from V and 0 bases from J, the gap between germline ends came to 15 bases. In DNA, the CDR3 is TGTGCCAGCAGTGAAGCAATCCACGGACAGCTCTCCTACGAGCAGTACTTC. This codes for CASSEAIHGQLSYEQYF.

This chain joins TRBV7-9 and TRBJ2-1; 7 bases align to TRBD2. From germline, CDR1 is SEHNR and CDR2 FQNEAQ (reference sequence). Losses at the gene ends were 4 bases for V and 7 bases for J; bases not matched to a gene: 4. The CDR3 spans 13 residues. The CDR3 nucleotides read TGTGCCAGCAGCTCTACGGGAGGAAATGAGCAGTTCTTC. It codes for CASSSTGGNEQFF. The variable domain in full, completed from reference TRBV7-9 and TRBJ2-1, reads DTGVSQNPRHKITKRGQNVTFRCDPISEHNRLYWYRQTLGQGPEFLTYFQNEAQLEKSRLLSDRFSAERPKGSFSTLEIQRTEQGDSAMYLCASSSTGGNEQFFGPGTRLTVL.